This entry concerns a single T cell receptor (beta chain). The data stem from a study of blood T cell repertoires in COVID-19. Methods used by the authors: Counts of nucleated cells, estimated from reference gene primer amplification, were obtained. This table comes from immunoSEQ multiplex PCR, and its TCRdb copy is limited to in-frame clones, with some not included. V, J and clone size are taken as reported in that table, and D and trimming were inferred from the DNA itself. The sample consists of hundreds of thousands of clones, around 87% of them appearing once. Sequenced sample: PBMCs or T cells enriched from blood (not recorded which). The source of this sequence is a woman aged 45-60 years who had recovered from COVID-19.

This CDR3 reads CASSLDWDRVRNTIYF. CDR3 bases: TGTGCCAGCAGCTTAGATTGGGACAGGGTACGAAACACCATATATTTT. The genes are TRBV7-9 and TRBJ1-3; 9 bases map to TRBD1. Germline CDR1 SEHNR, CDR2 FQNEAQ (reference sequence). The CDR3 sequence is 16 residues long. V lost 1 base and J lost 5; bases outside the gene matches: 6.